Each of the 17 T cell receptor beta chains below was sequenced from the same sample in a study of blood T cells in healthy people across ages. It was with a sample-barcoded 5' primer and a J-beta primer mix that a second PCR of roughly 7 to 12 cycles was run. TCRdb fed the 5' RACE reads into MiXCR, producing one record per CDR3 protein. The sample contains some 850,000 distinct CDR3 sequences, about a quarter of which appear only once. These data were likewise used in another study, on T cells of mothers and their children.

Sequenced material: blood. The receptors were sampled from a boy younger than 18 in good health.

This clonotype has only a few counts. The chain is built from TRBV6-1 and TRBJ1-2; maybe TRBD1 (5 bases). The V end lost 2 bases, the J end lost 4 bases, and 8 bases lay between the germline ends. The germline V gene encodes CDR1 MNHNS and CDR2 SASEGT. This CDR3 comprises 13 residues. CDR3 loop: CASSERGAYGYTF. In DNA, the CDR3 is TGTGCCAGCAGTGAAAGGGGCGCCTATGGCTACACCTTC.

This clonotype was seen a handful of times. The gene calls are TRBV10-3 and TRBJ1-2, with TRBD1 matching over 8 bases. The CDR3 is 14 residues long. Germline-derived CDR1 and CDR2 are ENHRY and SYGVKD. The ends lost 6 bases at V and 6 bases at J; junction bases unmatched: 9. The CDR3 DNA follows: TGTGCCATCAGGCCAGGACAGGGTTGGCATGGCTACACCTTC. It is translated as CAIRPGQGWHGYTF.

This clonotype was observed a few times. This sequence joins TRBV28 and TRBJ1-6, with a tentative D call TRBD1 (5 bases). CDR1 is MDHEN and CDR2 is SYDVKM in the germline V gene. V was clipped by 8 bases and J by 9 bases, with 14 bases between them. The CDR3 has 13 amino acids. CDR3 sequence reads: CASGSGLSSPLHF. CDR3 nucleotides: TGTGCCAGCGGCTCGGGACTCTCTTCACCCCTCCACTTT.

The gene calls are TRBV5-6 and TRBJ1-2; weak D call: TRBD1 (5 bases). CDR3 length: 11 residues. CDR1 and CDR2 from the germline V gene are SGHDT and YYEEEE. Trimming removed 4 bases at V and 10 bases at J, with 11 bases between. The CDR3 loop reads CASSRGKFYTF. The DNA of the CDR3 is TGTGCCAGCAGCCGGGGGAAGTTCTACACCTTC.

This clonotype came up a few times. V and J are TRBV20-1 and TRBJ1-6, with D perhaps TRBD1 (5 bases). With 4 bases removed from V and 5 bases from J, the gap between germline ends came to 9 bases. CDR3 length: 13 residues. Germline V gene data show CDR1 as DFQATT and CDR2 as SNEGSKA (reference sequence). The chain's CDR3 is CSATSGNNSPLHF. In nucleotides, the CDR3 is TGCAGTGCTACTTCAGGGAATAATTCACCCCTCCACTTT.

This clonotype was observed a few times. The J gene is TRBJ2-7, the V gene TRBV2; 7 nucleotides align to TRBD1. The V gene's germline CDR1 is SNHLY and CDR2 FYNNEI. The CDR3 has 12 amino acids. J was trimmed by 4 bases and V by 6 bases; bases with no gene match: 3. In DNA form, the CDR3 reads TGTGCCAGCAGGAAGGACAGGTACGAGCAGTACTTC. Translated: CASRKDRYEQYF.

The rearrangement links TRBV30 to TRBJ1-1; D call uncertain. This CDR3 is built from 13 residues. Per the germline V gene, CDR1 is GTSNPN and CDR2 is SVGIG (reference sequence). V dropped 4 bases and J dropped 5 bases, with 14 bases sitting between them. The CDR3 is CAWKWVGSTEAFF. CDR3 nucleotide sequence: TGTGCCTGGAAGTGGGTCGGAAGTACTGAAGCTTTCTTT.

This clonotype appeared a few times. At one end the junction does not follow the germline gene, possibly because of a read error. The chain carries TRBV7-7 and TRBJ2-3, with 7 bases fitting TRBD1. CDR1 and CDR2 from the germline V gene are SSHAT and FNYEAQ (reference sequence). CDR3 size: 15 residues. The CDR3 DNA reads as TGTGCTAGCAGCTCCGGGACAGCGGACACAGATACGCAGTATTTT. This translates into CASSSGTADTDTQYF.

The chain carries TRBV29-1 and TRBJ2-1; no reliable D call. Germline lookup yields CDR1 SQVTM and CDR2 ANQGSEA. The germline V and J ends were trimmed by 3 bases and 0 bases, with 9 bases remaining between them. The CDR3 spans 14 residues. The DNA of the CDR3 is TGCAGCGTTGATGGGGTGTCCTCCTACAATGAGCAGTTCTTC. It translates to CSVDGVSSYNEQFF.

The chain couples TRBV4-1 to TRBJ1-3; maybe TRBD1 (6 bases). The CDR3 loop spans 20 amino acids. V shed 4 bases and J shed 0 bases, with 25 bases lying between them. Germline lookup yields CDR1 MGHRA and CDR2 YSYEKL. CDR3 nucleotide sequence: TGCGCCAGCAGCCTAATTAGTTGGGAAGGGGGACACCGCTCTGGAAACACCATATATTTT. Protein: CASSLISWEGGHRSGNTIYF.

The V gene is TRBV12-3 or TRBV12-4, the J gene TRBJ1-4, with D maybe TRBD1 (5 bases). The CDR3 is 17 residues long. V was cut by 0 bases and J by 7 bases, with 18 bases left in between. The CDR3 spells CASSLAPSGRRGEKLFF. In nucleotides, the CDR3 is TGTGCCAGCAGTTTAGCGCCAAGTGGCAGGAGGGGTGAAAAACTGTTTTTT.

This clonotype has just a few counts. The CDR3 coding sequence is TGTGCCAGCAGTCCGGGACAGCTAGTTTACGAGCAGTACTTC. Amino acids: CASSPGQLVYEQYF. The gene calls are TRBV12-3 or TRBV12-4 and TRBJ2-5; TRBD1 aligns across 7 bases. The DNA end favors TRBJ2-7, so the J call may be wrong. The CDR3 runs 14 residues.

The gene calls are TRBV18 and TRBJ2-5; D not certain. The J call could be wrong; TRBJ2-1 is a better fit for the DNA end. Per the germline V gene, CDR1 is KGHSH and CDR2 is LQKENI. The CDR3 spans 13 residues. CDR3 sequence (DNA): TGTTCCACCTCGTCTGGGTCCCGCGATGAGCAGTTCTTC. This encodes CSTSSGSRDEQFF.

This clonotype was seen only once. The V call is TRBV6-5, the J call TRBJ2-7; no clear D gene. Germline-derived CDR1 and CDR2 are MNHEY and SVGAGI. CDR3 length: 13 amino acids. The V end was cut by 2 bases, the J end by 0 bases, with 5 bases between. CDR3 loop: CASSYKYSYEQYF. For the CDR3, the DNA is TGTGCCAGCAGTTACAAATACTCCTACGAGCAGTACTTC.

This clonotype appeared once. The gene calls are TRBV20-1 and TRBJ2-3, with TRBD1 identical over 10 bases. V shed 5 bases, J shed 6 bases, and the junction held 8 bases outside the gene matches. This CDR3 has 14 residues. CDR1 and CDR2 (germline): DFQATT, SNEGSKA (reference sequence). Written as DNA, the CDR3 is TGCAGTGCTTCAACGGACAGGGGGAGGGATACGCAGTATTTT. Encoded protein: CSASTDRGRDTQYF.

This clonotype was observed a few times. CDR3 coding DNA: TGTGCCAGCAGTTATAGACAGGGGGCGACTAATGAAAAACTGTTTTTT. Translated: CASSYRQGATNEKLFF. This chain joins TRBV6-5 and TRBJ1-4; TRBD1 matches 10 bases. Looked up from germline, CDR1 is MNHEY and CDR2 is SVGAGI. The CDR3 extends over 16 amino acids. V lost 3 bases to trimming and J lost 2 bases; unmatched junction nucleotides: 3.

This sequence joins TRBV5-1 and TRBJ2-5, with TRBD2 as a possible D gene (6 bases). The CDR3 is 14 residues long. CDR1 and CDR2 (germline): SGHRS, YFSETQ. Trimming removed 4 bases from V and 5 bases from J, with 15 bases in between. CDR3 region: CASSPGTLWETQYF. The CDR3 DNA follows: TGCGCCAGCAGCCCAGGGACTCTCTGGGAGACCCAGTACTTC.